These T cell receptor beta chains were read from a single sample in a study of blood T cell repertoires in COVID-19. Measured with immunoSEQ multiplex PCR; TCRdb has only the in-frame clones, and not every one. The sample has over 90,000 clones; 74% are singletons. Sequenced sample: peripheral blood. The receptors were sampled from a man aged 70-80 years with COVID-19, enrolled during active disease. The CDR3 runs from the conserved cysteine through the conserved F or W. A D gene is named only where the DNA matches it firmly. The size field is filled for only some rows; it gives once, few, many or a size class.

DNA: TGCGCCAGCAGCCAAGGGCAACGGGTGGGAGAGACCCAGTACTTC
CDR3: CASSQGQRVGETQYF
J: TRBJ2-5
V: TRBV4-1
D: .
size: once

DNA: TGTGCCAGCAGCTTAGGGACTAGCGGATTGTCCTACGAGCAGTACTTC
CDR3: CASSLGTSGLSYEQYF
J: TRBJ2-7
V: TRBV7-9
D: TRBD2
size: .

DNA: TGTGCCAGCAGGCGAACGGAGGATCATGAAAAACTGTTTTTT
CDR3: CASRRTEDHEKLFF
J: TRBJ1-4
V: TRBV27
D: .
size: .

DNA: TGTGCCAGCAGGGCGGACAGGAGCTCCTATAATTCACCCCTCCACTTT
CDR3: CASRADRSSYNSPLHF
J: TRBJ1-6
V: TRBV2
D: TRBD1
size: .

DNA: TGTGCCAGCAGTCTTGACAGCCCCAATCAGCCCCAGCATTTT
CDR3: CASSLDSPNQPQHF
J: TRBJ1-5
V: TRBV27
D: .
size: .

DNA: TGTGCCAGCAGCCCCGGGACAGTGGACACTGAAGCTTTCTTT
CDR3: CASSPGTVDTEAFF
J: TRBJ1-1
V: TRBV7-3
D: TRBD1
size: .

DNA: TGCGCCAGCAGCATGAGCGGGAGCCATGAGCAGTTCTTC
CDR3: CASSMSGSHEQFF
J: TRBJ2-1
V: TRBV5-1
D: TRBD2
size: once

DNA: TGCGCCAGCAGCCAAGATCCGGGACTAGCGGGAACATCCTCCGCAGATACGCAGTATTTT
CDR3: CASSQDPGLAGTSSADTQYF
J: TRBJ2-3
V: TRBV4-1
D: TRBD2
size: .

DNA: TGTGCCAGCAGTTCAAGAGGGGGCATAGTTCAGCCCCAGCATTTT
CDR3: CASSSRGGIVQPQHF
J: TRBJ1-5
V: TRBV27
D: TRBD1
size: .

DNA: TGTGCCAGCAGTCACGACGGGGGGGTACAAGAGACCCAGTACTTC
CDR3: CASSHDGGVQETQYF
J: TRBJ2-5
V: TRBV25-1
D: TRBD2
size: few

DNA: TGTGCCAGCAGTGTGTCAGGGTTTCCCTACAATGAGCAGTTCTTC
CDR3: CASSVSGFPYNEQFF
J: TRBJ2-1
V: TRBV25-1
D: .
size: .

DNA: TGCGCCAGCAGATCCGGCGGGAGCTCCTACAATGAGCAGTTCTTC
CDR3: CASRSGGSSYNEQFF
J: TRBJ2-1
V: TRBV23-1
D: TRBD2
size: .

DNA: TGTGCCAGCAGCTTATTCGGGTACAATCAGCCCCAGCATTTT
CDR3: CASSLFGYNQPQHF
J: TRBJ1-5
V: TRBV11-2
D: .
size: .

DNA: TGTGCCAGCAGCCCCCGGGGGGCCCGGGAGCTGTTTTTT
CDR3: CASSPRGARELFF
J: TRBJ2-2
V: TRBV3-1/TRBV3-2
D: .
size: .

DNA: TGTGCTAGCAGCTTTAGCCTGCAAGAGACCCAGTACTTC
CDR3: CASSFSLQETQYF
J: TRBJ2-5
V: TRBV7-7
D: .
size: .

DNA: TGTGCCAGCAGCACCCAGGGAGGGGCTGAGCAGTTCTTC
CDR3: CASSTQGGAEQFF
J: TRBJ2-1
V: TRBV3-1/TRBV3-2
D: TRBD2
size: .

DNA: TGCGCCAGCAGCTTGGCCCAGGTCTCTGGGGCCAACGTCCTGACTTTC
CDR3: CASSLAQVSGANVLTF
J: TRBJ2-6
V: TRBV5-1
D: .
size: .

DNA: TGTGCCAGTAGTAGGGGCAGGGGGTCGATGAGAACTGGGGCCAACGTCCTGACTTTC
CDR3: CASSRGRGSMRTGANVLTF
J: TRBJ2-6
V: TRBV19
D: TRBD1
size: few

DNA: TGTGCCAGCAGTTTATCGGGGGGACAGGGGTACCACGAGCAGTACTTC
CDR3: CASSLSGGQGYHEQYF
J: TRBJ2-7
V: TRBV27
D: TRBD1
size: .

DNA: TGTGCCAGCAGCAAATTGGGACAGGGCGTGAGCACCGGGGAGCTGTTTTTT
CDR3: CASSKLGQGVSTGELFF
J: TRBJ2-2
V: TRBV21-1
D: .
size: once

DNA: TGTGCCAGCACCGTTAGCATTTCCTCCAATGAGCAGTTCTTC
CDR3: CASTVSISSNEQFF
J: TRBJ2-1
V: TRBV9
D: .
size: once

DNA: TGTGCCTGGGCCGGTCACACAGGGGCTTATGAGACCCAGTACTTC
CDR3: CAWAGHTGAYETQYF
J: TRBJ2-5
V: TRBV30
D: TRBD1
size: .

DNA: TGTGCCAGCAGCGGAGGGGTAACGGGAGGGCCCCAAGAGACCCAGTACTTC
CDR3: CASSGGVTGGPQETQYF
J: TRBJ2-5
V: TRBV11-3
D: TRBD2
size: .

DNA: TGTGCCATCAAACAGGGGTTTGGCTACACCTTC
CDR3: CAIKQGFGYTF
J: TRBJ1-2
V: TRBV24-1
D: TRBD1
size: .

DNA: TGCGCCAGCAGCTTGGAATTGCAGGGTCTCGGCGGCTACACCTTC
CDR3: CASSLELQGLGGYTF
J: TRBJ1-2
V: TRBV5-1
D: .
size: .

DNA: TGTGCCAGCAGTTACCTAGAGCCTGCAAGCTACAATGAGCAGTTCTTC
CDR3: CASSYLEPASYNEQFF
J: TRBJ2-1
V: TRBV28
D: .
size: .

DNA: TGCAGTGCTAGTCCTGGGGCAGTCCTAAATCAGCCCCAGCATTTT
CDR3: CSASPGAVLNQPQHF
J: TRBJ1-5
V: TRBV20-1
D: .
size: few